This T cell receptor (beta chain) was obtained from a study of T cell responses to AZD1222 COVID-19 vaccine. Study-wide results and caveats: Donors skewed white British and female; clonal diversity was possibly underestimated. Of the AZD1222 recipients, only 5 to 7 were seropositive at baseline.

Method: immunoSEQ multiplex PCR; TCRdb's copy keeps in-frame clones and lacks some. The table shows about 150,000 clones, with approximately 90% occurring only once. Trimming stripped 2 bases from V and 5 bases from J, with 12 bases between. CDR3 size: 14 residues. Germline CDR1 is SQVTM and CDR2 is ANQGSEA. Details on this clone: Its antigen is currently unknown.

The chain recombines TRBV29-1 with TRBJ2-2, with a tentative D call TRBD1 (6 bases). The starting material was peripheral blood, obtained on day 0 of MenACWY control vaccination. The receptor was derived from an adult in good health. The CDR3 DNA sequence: TGCAGCGTTGAATGGGGGCTCGGGACCGGGGAGCTGTTTTTT. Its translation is CSVEWGLGTGELFF.